The 26 T cell receptor beta chains listed next were all sequenced from one sample in a study of T-cell reconstitution after alpha-beta-depleted transplantation in children. Unique molecular identifiers were built into the TCRbeta library. One entry per CDR3 protein, called by TCRdb with MiXCR from the PCR reads. The repertoire holds approximately 420,000 distinct CDR3 sequences, with under 13% as singletons. This material consisted of PBMCs from the stem cell graft donor, taken from the stem cell graft. The receptors derive from a human donor who donated a stem cell graft to a child with acute myeloid leukemia.

There are a few counts of this clonotype. The CDR3 here is CASKKNPGYSNQPQHF. In DNA form, the CDR3 reads TGTGCCAGTAAAAAAAACCCGGGGTATAGCAATCAGCCCCAGCATTTT. The V gene is TRBV27, the J gene TRBJ1-5, with D unresolved. The CDR3 is made up of 16 amino acids. V lost 9 bases and J lost 0, with 18 bases in between. CDR1 is MNHEY, CDR2 SMNVEV, per germline (reference sequence).

This clonotype was picked up many times. The rearrangement uses TRBV12-3 or TRBV12-4 and TRBJ2-7, with a weak D call TRBD1 (6 bases). This CDR3 contains 14 residues. V lost 5 bases to trimming and J lost 1 base, with 12 bases between them. The CDR3 spells CASSRQAISYEQYF. In DNA, the CDR3 is TGTGCCAGCAGTCGACAGGCAATATCCTACGAGCAGTACTTC.

This clonotype appeared once. The chain is built from TRBV20-1 and TRBJ2-5, with 9 positions matching TRBD2. The V gene's germline CDR1 is DFQATT and CDR2 SNEGSKA (reference sequence). The CDR3 extends over 14 amino acids. Trimming took 4 bases from V and 1 from J; bases not matched to a gene: 4. CDR3 sequence reads: CSAKGGRAQETQYF. In DNA form, the CDR3 reads TGCAGTGCTAAAGGCGGGAGGGCCCAAGAGACCCAGTACTTC.

This clonotype was counted only a few times. The chain has TRBV7-2 and TRBJ2-7; 7 bases align to TRBD2. Germline V CDR1 and CDR2: SGHTA, FQGNSA. CDR3 length equals 14 residues. The J segment lost 4 bases and the V segment lost 5 bases, leaving 8 bases of the junction unmatched. CDR3 region: CASSPGVGGYEQYF. The CDR3 nucleotides are TGTGCCAGCAGCCCCGGGGTGGGGGGGTACGAGCAGTACTTC.

This clonotype appeared a few times. The genes are TRBV2 and TRBJ2-7; D assignment may be TRBD1 or TRBD2 (5 bases each). This CDR3 contains 13 residues. CDR1 and CDR2 from the germline V gene are SNHLY and FYNNEI. V was clipped by 8 bases and J by 0 bases, with 11 bases between them. CDR3 protein: CASSREFSYEQYF. The CDR3 DNA is TGTGCCAGCTCCAGGGAGTTCTCCTACGAGCAGTACTTC.

This sequence joins TRBV6-1 and TRBJ2-1, with TRBD2 matching 13 bases. The CDR3 length is 15 residues. Looked up from germline, CDR1 is MNHNS and CDR2 is SASEGT. Trimming took 6 bases from V and 9 from J; bases not matched to a gene: 8. CDR3 in amino acids: CASSRTSGSGGEQFF. The CDR3 DNA reads as TGTGCCAGCAGCCGGACTAGCGGGAGTGGAGGTGAGCAGTTCTTC.

The V gene is TRBV5-6, the J gene TRBJ2-2; 9 bases align to TRBD2. CDR1 and CDR2 (germline): SGHDT, YYEEEE. The V and J ends lost 1 base and 5 bases, in that order; junction bases with no gene match: 9. The CDR3 sequence is 17 residues long. The CDR3 region is CASSLPAGGPGTGELFF. In DNA, the CDR3 is TGTGCCAGCAGCTTGCCGGCGGGAGGGCCGGGAACCGGGGAGCTGTTTTTT.

This clonotype was counted many times. The rearrangement links TRBV10-3 to TRBJ2-2, with no clear D. This CDR3 is built from 13 residues. Looked up from germline, CDR1 is ENHRY and CDR2 is SYGVKD. V dropped 3 bases and J dropped 7 bases, with 9 bases sitting between them. The CDR3 region is CAISDQSFGELFF. CDR3 bases: TGTGCCATCAGTGATCAGTCTTTCGGGGAGCTGTTTTTT.

This clonotype has just a few counts. The chain is built from TRBV5-1 and TRBJ2-5; D might be TRBD1 or TRBD2, each matching 5 bases. Germline V gene sequence: CDR1 SGHRS, CDR2 YFSETQ. V was shortened by 4 bases and J by 5 bases, with 12 bases between the two germline ends. CDR3 length: 13 residues. The CDR3 DNA reads as TGCGCCAGCAGCGCAGGGAGTTGGGAGACCCAGTACTTC. It encodes CASSAGSWETQYF.

This clonotype has more than one count but fewer than ten. V is TRBV6-1 and J is TRBJ1-4; 9 nucleotides align to TRBD1. Germline-derived CDR1 and CDR2 are MNHNS and SASEGT. The CDR3 is 17 residues long. J gave up 8 bases and V 3 bases, and 13 bases lay outside the gene matches. The CDR3 protein is CASSEVQIWTGDEKLFF. In DNA, the CDR3 is TGTGCCAGCAGTGAGGTTCAGATTTGGACAGGGGACGAAAAACTGTTTTTT.

V is TRBV20-1 and J is TRBJ1-1; D is ambiguous. The V and J ends lost 0 bases and 4 bases respectively, with 15 bases between them. Germline V gene data show CDR1 as DFQATT and CDR2 as SNEGSKA (reference sequence). There are 15 residues in the CDR3. The CDR3 spells CSARDLWQASTEAFF. For the CDR3, the DNA is TGCAGTGCTAGAGATCTCTGGCAGGCTTCCACTGAAGCTTTCTTT.

This clonotype has a handful of counts. In DNA, the CDR3 is TGCAGTGCTCACCGGGACGCAGAAGAGACCCAGTACTTC. Amino acid sequence: CSAHRDAEETQYF. The V call is TRBV20-1, the J call TRBJ2-5; the D gene could be TRBD1 or TRBD2 (5 bases each). The V gene's germline CDR1 is DFQATT and CDR2 SNEGSKA (reference sequence). V lost 5 bases and J 3 bases, leaving 13 bases between the germline ends. This CDR3 is 13 amino acids long.

This chain links TRBV5-1 with TRBJ2-1, with 9 bases matching TRBD1. CDR3 length: 15 amino acids. Trimming cost V 7 bases and J 8 bases; bases outside gene matches: 13. CDR1 and CDR2 (germline): SGHRS, YFSETQ. CDR3 sequence (DNA): TGCGCCAGCGGACGGGACAGGGAAGATTTCGATGAGCAGTTCTTC. Amino acid sequence: CASGRDREDFDEQFF.

This clonotype was seen at least ten times. The rearrangement uses TRBV5-1 and TRBJ1-1; 8 bases line up with TRBD1. CDR3 length equals 15 residues. After removal of 2 bases from V and 4 bases from J, the junction contained 7 bases not matched to a gene. Looked up from germline, CDR1 is SGHRS and CDR2 is YFSETQ. Written as DNA, the CDR3 is TGCGCCAGCAGCTTACGACAGGGGTACCGCACTGAAGCTTTCTTT. This codes for CASSLRQGYRTEAFF.

In this sample, this clonotype turned up a few times. The chain couples TRBV15 to TRBJ1-3, with D maybe TRBD1 (5 bases). Germline assignment: CDR1 LNHNV and CDR2 YYDKDF (reference sequence). Trimming left V 1 base short and J 1 base short, with 8 bases between. This CDR3 has 15 residues. The CDR3 DNA follows: TGTGCCACCAGCAGAGGGGGGGTATCTGGAAACACCATATATTTT. Its protein is CATSRGGVSGNTIYF. Complete variable domain (other parts from reference TRBV15 and TRBJ1-3): DAMVIQNPRYQVTQFGKPVTLSCSQTLNHNVMYWYQQKSSQAPKLLFHYYDKDFNNEADTPDNFQSRRPNTSFCFLDIRSPGLGDTAMYLCATSRGGVSGNTIYFGEGSWLTVV.

The chain carries TRBV3-1 and TRBJ2-7; 10 bases line up with TRBD2. V lost 4 bases to trimming and J lost 7 bases; unmatched junction nucleotides: 4. Germline lookup yields CDR1 LGHDT and CDR2 YNNKEL (reference sequence). The CDR3 length is 13 residues. CDR3 coding DNA: TGTGCCAGCAGCCTCTCTAGCGGGGGAGAGCAGTACGTC. Amino acid sequence: CASSLSSGGEQYV.

The CDR3 reads CASSFLEETQYF. The CDR3 DNA sequence: TGTGCCAGCAGCTTTCTTGAGGAGACCCAGTACTTC. This chain links TRBV7-9 with TRBJ2-5, with D uncertain. CDR1 and CDR2 (germline): SEHNR, FQNEAQ (reference sequence). Trimming stripped 3 bases from V and 5 bases from J, with 7 bases between. The CDR3 extends over 12 amino acids.

The gene calls are TRBV7-6 and TRBJ2-7, with 7 bases identical to TRBD1. Germline V gene sequence: CDR1 SGHVS, CDR2 FNYEAQ. The CDR3 sequence is 14 residues long. V lost 5 bases to trimming and J lost 0 bases; unmatched junction nucleotides: 4. The CDR3 DNA reads TGTGCCAGCAGCGCGGACAGGAGCTCCTACGAGCAGTACTTC. Translation gives CASSADRSSYEQYF.

This clonotype was found a few times. V and J are TRBV10-3 and TRBJ2-1; TRBD1 is a possible D gene (5 bases). CDR3 length: 12 amino acids. CDR1 is ENHRY and CDR2 is SYGVKD in the germline V gene. Trimming removed 6 bases at V and 7 bases at J, with 10 bases between. The CDR3: CAISASGNEQFF. CDR3 DNA: TGTGCCATCAGCGCTTCAGGGAATGAGCAGTTCTTC.

In this sample, this clonotype turned up a few times. The chain carries TRBV20-1 and TRBJ1-1; D unclear. Germline assignment: CDR1 DFQATT and CDR2 SNEGSKA (reference sequence). This CDR3 is 13 amino acids long. The ends were cut back, 1 base at V and 2 bases at J, with 8 bases in the middle. The CDR3 loop reads CSARGPGNTEAFF. CDR3 sequence (DNA): TGCAGTGCTAGAGGTCCGGGAAACACTGAAGCTTTCTTT.

The table lists this clonotype with a few counts. V and J are TRBV6-5 and TRBJ1-6; D possibly corresponds to TRBD1 (6 bases). The CDR3 has 16 amino acids. V lost 4 bases and J lost 8, with 18 bases in between. The germline V gene has CDR1 MNHEY and CDR2 SVGAGI. The CDR3 bases are TGTGCCAGCAGTTCCCTTTTGTGGGAGGGGGATTCACCCCTCCACTTT. Translated: CASSSLLWEGDSPLHF.

V usage is TRBV5-1 and J usage is TRBJ1-3; D is unclear. V was shortened by 2 bases and J by 3 bases, with 9 bases between the two germline ends. The CDR3 is made up of 14 amino acids. Per germline, CDR1 SGHRS and CDR2 YFSETQ. The DNA of the CDR3 is TGCGCCAGCAGCTTCCCGGGCAATGGAAACACCATATATTTT. It is translated as CASSFPGNGNTIYF.

The J gene is TRBJ1-4, the V gene TRBV2; D is possibly TRBD1 (6 bases). The CDR3 is 14 amino acids. V was trimmed by 10 bases and J by 6 bases, leaving 18 bases between them. The germline V gene encodes CDR1 SNHLY and CDR2 FYNNEI. The CDR3 DNA is TGTGCCACCCACAAGACAGGAGGGGATGAAAAACTGTTTTTT. Amino acid sequence: CATHKTGGDEKLFF. Using reference TRBV2 and TRBJ1-4 for the parts outside the CDR3, the full variable domain is EPEVTQTPSHQVTQMGQEVILRCVPISNHLYFYWYRQILGQKVEFLVSFYNNEISEKSEIFDDQFSVERPDGSNFTLKIRSTKLEDSAMYFCATHKTGGDEKLFFGSGTQLSVL.

V is TRBV5-4 and J is TRBJ2-1; unclear D gene. The length of the CDR3 is 12 residues. Germline values: CDR1 SGHNT, CDR2 YYREEE (reference sequence). V lost 0 bases and J 13 bases, leaving 11 bases between the germline ends. CDR3 in DNA: TGTGCCAGCAGCTTGGGGGAACCCAACCAGTTCTTC. Amino acid sequence: CASSLGEPNQFF. The complete variable domain, with remaining parts taken from reference TRBV5-4 and TRBJ2-1, reads ETGVTQSPTHLIKTRGQQVTLRCSSQSGHNTVSWYQQALGQGPQFIFQYYREEENGRGNFPPRFSGLQFPNYSSELNVNALELDDSALYLCASSLGEPNQFFGPGTRLTVL.

This clonotype came up many times. This rearrangement joins TRBV11-2 to TRBJ2-5, with 11 bases that match TRBD1. Germline V gene data show CDR1 as SGHAT and CDR2 as FQNNGV. This CDR3 comprises 17 residues. With 5 bases clipped from V and 5 bases from J, the junction kept 13 bases outside the gene matches. As DNA, the CDR3 is TGTGCCAGCAGCCCCTCGCCCAGGACAGGGGGCGTGGAGACCCAGTACTTC. Protein: CASSPSPRTGGVETQYF.

This rearrangement joins TRBV5-1 to TRBJ1-1; D unresolved. V was cut by 1 base and J by 1 base, with 8 bases left in between. Germline CDR1 is SGHRS and CDR2 is YFSETQ. The CDR3 consists of 14 residues. The CDR3 DNA is TGCGCCAGCAGCTTGTTGGACCAGAACACTGAAGCTTTCTTT. It yields the protein CASSLLDQNTEAFF.